Below are 8 T cell receptor beta chains sequenced from a single sample in a study of identical twins' blood T cells. From the 5' RACE reads, TCRdb called clonotypes with MiXCR, one entry per CDR3 protein. Among roughly 340,000 distinct CDR3 sequences listed, roughly 27% were seen once. Input material: PBMCs. Receptors originate from a woman between 18 and 49 years old in good health.

This clonotype was counted at least ten times. The genes are TRBV29-1 and TRBJ2-1; D is undetermined. CDR3 length: 11 amino acids. The V gene's germline CDR1 is SQVTM and CDR2 ANQGSEA. Trimming took 5 bases from V and 4 from J, leaving 6 bases between them. The CDR3 DNA reads as TGCAGCGTTAACGAGTACAATGAGCAGTTCTTC. Translated: CSVNEYNEQFF.

The rearrangement uses TRBV20-1 and TRBJ2-7; no clear D. CDR3 length: 12 amino acids. The V gene lost 0 bases and the J gene lost 9 bases, with 12 bases spanning the gap. The germline V gene has CDR1 DFQATT and CDR2 SNEGSKA (reference sequence). Written as DNA, the CDR3 is TGCAGTGCTAGAGATGTTACCGCCGGGCAGTACTTC. It codes for CSARDVTAGQYF.

V usage is TRBV6-6 and J usage is TRBJ2-7; D might be TRBD1 or TRBD2, each matching 6 bases. This CDR3 comprises 16 residues. Deletions cut 5 bases from V and 7 bases from J, with 24 bases between. Germline lookup yields CDR1 MNHNY and CDR2 SVGAGI (reference sequence). This CDR3 reads CASSISRDIILGEQYF. For the CDR3, the DNA is TGTGCCAGCAGTATTTCGCGGGACATCATTCTGGGGGAGCAGTACTTC.

On this clonotype itself: A read error may explain this, as a much larger clone is one base away. The gene calls are TRBV29-1 and TRBJ1-5; no reliable D call. The length of the CDR3 is 13 residues. CDR1 and CDR2 from the germline V gene are SQVTM and ANQGSEA. The CDR3 nucleotides read TGCGGCGTTGAAGATACCGTGGATCAGCCCCAGCATTTT. It yields the protein CGVEDTVDQPQHF.

This clonotype appeared many times. This chain joins TRBV20-1 and TRBJ1-1; 7 positions match TRBD1. Germline V gives CDR1 DFQATT, CDR2 SNEGSKA (reference sequence). After removal of 3 bases from V and 2 bases from J, the junction contained 9 bases not matched to a gene. The CDR3 totals 15 residues. CDR3 amino acids: CSASFERTGNTEAFF. The CDR3 DNA sequence: TGCAGTGCTAGTTTCGAACGGACAGGTAACACTGAAGCTTTCTTT.

The chain uses TRBV20-1 and TRBJ2-7; perhaps D is TRBD1 or TRBD2 (5 bases each). V dropped 0 bases and J dropped 4 bases, with 7 bases sitting between them. Per germline, CDR1 DFQATT and CDR2 SNEGSKA (reference sequence). There are 12 residues in the CDR3. The CDR3 nucleotides read TGCAGTGCTAGAGACAGGGAGTACGAGCAGTACTTC. Encoded protein: CSARDREYEQYF.

This clonotype was picked up a small number of times. The rearrangement joins TRBV5-1 to TRBJ1-1; D might be TRBD1 (6 bases). Germline assignment: CDR1 SGHRS and CDR2 YFSETQ. The CDR3 is 22 residues long. Trimming shortened V by 0 bases and J by 0 bases, and 30 bases separated the two germline ends. The CDR3 DNA reads TGCGCCAGCAGCTTGGAGTCCCCCCAGCGCTTCAACAGGGTAATCCTGAACACTGAAGCTTTCTTT. It encodes CASSLESPQRFNRVILNTEAFF.

This clonotype turned up a few times. This chain links TRBV10-3 with TRBJ1-6; D is unresolved. Trimming left V 6 bases short and J 0 bases short, with 6 bases between. CDR1 ENHRY and CDR2 SYGVKD come from the germline V gene. This CDR3 is built from 14 residues. CDR3 region: CAISPSSYNSPLHF. The CDR3 bases are TGTGCCATCAGCCCCAGCTCCTATAATTCACCCCTCCACTTT.